Listed below are T cell receptor beta chains from one sample, sequenced in a study of PD-L1 blockade in urothelial cancer. TCRdb keeps only in-frame clones here, not all; method: immunoSEQ multiplex PCR. The sample carries around 110,000 clones, more than 85% recorded once. Sequenced material: PBMCs, taken around atezolizumab (anti-PD-L1) treatment. These TCRs come from a man aged 55-75 years with urothelial cancer. Each CDR3 is given with its conserved first and last residue. A D gene is named only where the DNA matches it firmly. Clone size is not always given. Where it is, it says once, few, many or a class for expanded clones.

clone size,V gene,J gene,D gene,CDR3 protein,CDR3 DNA
.,TRBV6-5,TRBJ1-1,.,CASSDGSPNTEAFF,TGTGCCAGCAGCGACGGGAGCCCGAACACTGAAGCTTTCTTT
few,TRBV7-6,TRBJ2-7,.,CASSAGLSPYEQYF,TGTGCCAGCAGCGCCGGACTATCACCCTACGAGCAGTACTTC
.,TRBV11-3,TRBJ2-3,.,CASSRREGTDTQYF,TGTGCCAGCAGCCGTCGTGAGGGCACAGATACGCAGTATTTT
.,TRBV18,TRBJ2-3,.,CASSPPRSGTQYF,TGTGCCAGCTCACCACCGAGATCCGGTACGCAGTATTTT
.,TRBV18,TRBJ2-7,TRBD1,CASSSPGGSYEQYF,TGTGCCAGCTCATCGCCAGGGGGCTCCTACGAGCAGTACTTC
.,TRBV5-5,TRBJ1-1,.,CASSFRGQSTEAFF,TGTGCCAGCAGCTTCCGGGGTCAGAGCACTGAAGCTTTCTTT
.,TRBV28,TRBJ1-2,.,CASSPPRVVTANGYTF,TGTGCCAGCAGTCCCCCCCGAGTAGTGACAGCTAATGGCTACACCTTC
.,TRBV21-1,TRBJ2-7,.,CASIRVSRDNTYEQYF,TGTGCCAGCATACGGGTTTCGAGGGACAATACCTACGAGCAGTACTTC
.,TRBV6-6,TRBJ2-7,.,CASSYLGQTFYEQYF,TGTGCCAGCAGTTACCTGGGTCAGACTTTTTATGAGCAGTACTTC
.,TRBV28,TRBJ1-2,.,CASSSEGVPGPNYGYTF,TGTGCCAGCAGTTCAGAGGGAGTTCCCGGCCCTAACTATGGCTACACCTTC
.,TRBV14,TRBJ1-2,TRBD1,CASSPLDSGTGNNYGYTF,TGTGCCAGCAGCCCGCTAGATTCCGGGACAGGGAATAACTATGGCTACACCTTC
.,TRBV5-4,TRBJ2-5,TRBD2,CASKPSGGRLETQYF,TGTGCCAGCAAACCGAGCGGGGGGAGGTTAGAGACCCAGTACTTC
few,TRBV2,TRBJ2-6,.,CASMGGTGANVLTF,TGTGCCAGCATGGGGGGAACTGGGGCCAACGTCCTGACTTTC
once,TRBV2,TRBJ2-7,TRBD1,CASSAQGVEYEQYF,TGTGCCAGCAGTGCTCAGGGGGTTGAATACGAGCAGTACTTC
.,TRBV6-5,TRBJ2-7,TRBD2,CASFSGGPPYEQYF,TGTGCCAGCTTCAGCGGGGGTCCTCCCTACGAGCAGTACTTC
.,TRBV7-2,TRBJ2-1,.,CASSLAGVVNEQFF,TGTGCCAGCAGCTTGGCCGGAGTGGTCAATGAGCAGTTCTTC
.,TRBV2,TRBJ2-2,.,CASSEVGGTGELFF,TGTGCCAGCAGTGAAGTAGGAGGGACCGGGGAGCTGTTTTTT
.,TRBV15,TRBJ1-5,.,CATSRDFTDNQPQHF,TGTGCCACCAGCAGAGATTTCACAGATAATCAGCCCCAGCATTTT
.,TRBV18,TRBJ2-3,TRBD2,CASSPPVAGGPTDTQYF,TGTGCCAGCTCACCACCCGTAGCGGGGGGGCCCACAGATACGCAGTATTTT
.,TRBV6-6,TRBJ1-5,TRBD1,CASSYLRQGDQPQHF,TGTGCCAGCAGTTACTTAAGACAGGGGGATCAGCCCCAGCATTTT
.,TRBV6-5,TRBJ2-5,.,CASSLQETQYF,TGTGCCAGCTCCCTCCAAGAGACCCAGTACTTC
.,TRBV28,TRBJ2-1,TRBD2,CASSGGFAYNEQFF,TGTGCCAGCAGCGGGGGGTTCGCCTACAATGAGCAGTTCTTC
.,TRBV19,TRBJ1-3,.,CASSTRPSSGNTIYF,TGTGCCAGTAGCACTAGACCGAGCTCTGGAAACACCATATATTTT
.,TRBV7-2,TRBJ1-5,.,CASSLEDSSNQPQHF,TGTGCCAGCAGCTTAGAAGACAGTTCGAATCAGCCCCAGCATTTT